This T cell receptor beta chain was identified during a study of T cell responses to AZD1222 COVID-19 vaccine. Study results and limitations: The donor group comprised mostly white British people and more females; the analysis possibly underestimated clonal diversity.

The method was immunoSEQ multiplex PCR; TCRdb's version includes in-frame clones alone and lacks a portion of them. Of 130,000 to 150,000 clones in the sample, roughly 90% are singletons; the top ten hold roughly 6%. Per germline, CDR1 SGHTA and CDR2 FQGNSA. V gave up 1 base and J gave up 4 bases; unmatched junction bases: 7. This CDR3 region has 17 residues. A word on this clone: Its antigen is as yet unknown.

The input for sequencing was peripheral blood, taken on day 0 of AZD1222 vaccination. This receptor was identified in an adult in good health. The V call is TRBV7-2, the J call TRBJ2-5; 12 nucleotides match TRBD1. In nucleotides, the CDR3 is TGTGCCAGCAGCTTAGGTCCCGGGACAGGGGGCTCAGAGACCCAGTACTTC. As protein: CASSLGPGTGGSETQYF. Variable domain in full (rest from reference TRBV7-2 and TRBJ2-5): GAGVSQSPSNKVTEKGKDVELRCDPISGHTALYWYRQSLGQGLEFLIYFQGNSAPDKSGLPSDRFSAERTGGSVSTLTIQRTQQEDSAVYLCASSLGPGTGGSETQYFGPGTRLLVL.